These 26 T cell receptor beta chains were all obtained from the same sample, sequenced in a study of T cell changes during pregnancy in multiple sclerosis. Method: immunoSEQ multiplex PCR; TCRdb's copy keeps in-frame clones and lacks some. The table has over 25,000 clones, about 92% seen once. Sequenced material: CD4+ T cells from peripheral blood mononuclear cells, taken in the second trimester of pregnancy. These receptors were obtained from a female donor with multiple sclerosis, enrolled in a pregnancy study.

The V call is TRBV28, the J call TRBJ2-3; D might be TRBD1 (5 bases). The V end lost 6 bases, the J end lost 6 bases, and 19 bases lay between the germline ends. The CDR3 has 15 amino acids. Germline CDR1 MDHEN, CDR2 SYDVKM. CDR3 protein: CASRALGQGGDTQYF. The CDR3 bases are TGTGCCAGCAGAGCCTTGGGGCAGGGTGGGGATACGCAGTATTTT.

This clone is a singleton in its sample. The chain uses TRBV10-3 and TRBJ2-2; 8 bases are shared with TRBD1. CDR3 length: 14 amino acids. The germline V gene encodes CDR1 ENHRY and CDR2 SYGVKD. V shed 7 bases, J shed 1 base, and the junction held 2 bases outside the gene matches. CDR3 nucleotides: TGTGCCATCACCGACAGGGGGAACACCGGGGAGCTGTTTTTT. As protein: CAITDRGNTGELFF.

J is TRBJ2-6 and V is TRBV7-8; possible D gene TRBD2, 6 bases. Germline V CDR1 and CDR2: SGHVS, FQNEAQ. V was pared by 1 base and J by 2 bases, with 12 bases between. The CDR3 has 17 residues. CDR3 in DNA: TGTGCCAGCAGCTTAGAGAATCCGGGAGCTGGGGCCAACGTCCTGACTTTC. Protein product: CASSLENPGAGANVLTF.

The chain recombines TRBV23-1 with TRBJ2-3, with 8 nucleotides matching TRBD1. TRBV23-1 carries the ORF label, with uncertain function. This CDR3 has 15 amino acids. The V and J ends lost 6 bases and 0 bases, in that order; junction bases with no gene match: 5. Here the CDR3 reads CASRLRTGSTDTQYF. The CDR3 nucleotides are TGCGCCAGCAGATTAAGGACAGGGAGCACAGATACGCAGTATTTT.

The chain recombines TRBV19 with TRBJ2-2, with TRBD2 matching 8 bases. This CDR3 comprises 16 residues. With 1 base clipped from V and 6 bases from J, the junction kept 7 bases outside the gene matches. Germline loops: CDR1 LNHDA, CDR2 SQIVND (reference sequence). DNA for the CDR3: TGTGCCAGTAGTATAGGAATGGTAGCGGGGTCCGGGGAGCTGTTTTTT. It yields the protein CASSIGMVAGSGELFF.

V gene TRBV29-1 combines with J gene TRBJ1-5; 8 bases align to TRBD1. Germline assignment: CDR1 SQVTM and CDR2 ANQGSEA. The CDR3 is 14 amino acids. After removal of 7 bases from V and 0 bases from J, the junction contained 5 bases not matched to a gene. For the CDR3, the DNA is TGCAGCGCCCGGACAGGGATTAGCAATCAGCCCCAGCATTTT. Translation gives CSARTGISNQPQHF.

The chain recombines TRBV5-5 with TRBJ1-1, with TRBD1 matching over 9 bases. Germline loops: CDR1 SGHKS, CDR2 YYEKEE (reference sequence). The V and J ends lost 0 bases and 1 base, in that order; junction bases with no gene match: 1. The CDR3 is made up of 15 amino acids. CDR3 bases: TGTGCCAGCAGCTTGGAGGGACAGGGGAACACTGAAGCTTTCTTT. It is translated as CASSLEGQGNTEAFF.

The chain combines TRBV21-1 with TRBJ1-5; the D call TRBD1 from the table was never checked on the DNA. TRBV21-1 is listed as a pseudogene. The CDR3 contains 15 residues. The CDR3 protein is CASSAQTGGDQPQHF. As DNA, the CDR3 is TGTGCCAGCAGCGCCCAGACAGGTGGCGATCAGCCCCAGCATTTT.

This clone was seen only once. This rearrangement joins TRBV10-1 to TRBJ2-7, with 14 bases aligning to TRBD2. The germline gives CDR1 WNHNN, CDR2 SYGVQD (reference sequence). This CDR3 has 16 amino acids. V lost 6 bases and J lost 1; bases outside the gene matches: 5. The CDR3 here is CASRGTSGRPSYEQYF. Here the CDR3 DNA reads TGCGCCAGCAGGGGGACTAGCGGGAGACCTTCCTACGAGCAGTACTTC.

The chain couples TRBV28 to TRBJ2-1; perhaps TRBD1 as D (6 bases). V lost 6 bases and J 7 bases, leaving 19 bases between the germline ends. This CDR3 has 15 residues. Per the germline V gene, CDR1 is MDHEN and CDR2 is SYDVKM. The DNA of the CDR3 is TGTGCCAGCAGCTTAATATACAGGGCCCAGAATGAGCAGTTCTTC. This encodes CASSLIYRAQNEQFF.

The rearrangement links TRBV4-1 to TRBJ1-5; 8 nucleotides line up with TRBD1. The germline gives CDR1 MGHRA, CDR2 YSYEKL. The V gene end was trimmed by 3 bases and the J gene end by 4 bases; junction bases not matched to a gene: 8. The CDR3 is 16 amino acids. The CDR3 DNA reads as TGCGCCAGCAGCCACGCGACAGGGGTCAGGAATCAGCCCCAGCATTTT. The encoded protein is CASSHATGVRNQPQHF.

The chain couples TRBV14 to TRBJ2-2; D not resolved. Germline values: CDR1 SGHDN, CDR2 FVKESK. The length of the CDR3 is 16 residues. V was trimmed by 0 bases and J by 1 base, leaving 9 bases between them. In DNA form, the CDR3 reads TGTGCCAGCAGCCAAGATAGTAGGAGGAACACCGGGGAGCTGTTTTTT. Protein sequence: CASSQDSRRNTGELFF.

In its sample, this clone was seen a few times. V usage is TRBV2 and J usage is TRBJ1-2; 8 bases agree with TRBD1. The CDR3 spans 16 residues. Germline V gives CDR1 SNHLY, CDR2 FYNNEI. V lost 2 bases, J lost 5 bases, and 10 bases stayed unmatched. The CDR3 region is CASSEQGRQGWYGYTF. CDR3 DNA sequence: TGTGCCAGCAGTGAACAGGGCCGACAGGGGTGGTATGGCTACACCTTC.

The chain recombines TRBV7-8 with TRBJ2-1; TRBD1 agrees at 10 bases. V gave up 5 bases and J gave up 7 bases; unmatched junction bases: 5. This CDR3 has 14 amino acids. Germline CDR1 is SGHVS and CDR2 is FQNEAQ. The CDR3 loop is CASSLGQGGNEQFF. Written as DNA, the CDR3 is TGTGCCAGCAGCCTAGGACAGGGGGGAAATGAGCAGTTCTTC.

The chain links TRBV7-9 to TRBJ2-3; tentative D call: TRBD2 (6 bases). V gave up 2 bases and J gave up 5 bases, with 11 bases separating them. This CDR3 is built from 14 residues. Germline-derived CDR1 and CDR2 are SEHNR and FQNEAQ (reference sequence). In nucleotides, the CDR3 is TGTGCCAGCAGCTTATCGGGAGCGGTAGATACGCAGTATTTT. As protein: CASSLSGAVDTQYF. Filled out from reference TRBV7-9 and TRBJ2-3, the complete variable domain reads DTGVSQNPRHKITKRGQNVTFRCDPISEHNRLYWYRQTLGQGPEFLTYFQNEAQLEKSRLLSDRFSAERPKGSFSTLEIQRTEQGDSAMYLCASSLSGAVDTQYFGPGTRLTVL.

The chain recombines TRBV5-1 with TRBJ2-7; TRBD1 matches 9 bases. CDR1 and CDR2 from the germline V gene are SGHRS and YFSETQ. The V gene end was trimmed by 4 bases and the J gene end by 7 bases; junction bases not matched to a gene: 6. This CDR3 comprises 13 residues. The CDR3 protein is CASSQTGGREQYF. CDR3 coding DNA: TGCGCCAGCAGCCAGACAGGGGGAAGAGAGCAGTACTTC.

This sequence joins TRBV6-6 and TRBJ1-5; D may be TRBD1 (6 bases). This CDR3 region has 15 residues. The germline V gene has CDR1 MNHNY and CDR2 SVGAGI (reference sequence). Trimming stripped 5 bases from V and 2 bases from J, with 13 bases between. The CDR3 loop is CASSLDRLGNQPQHF. The CDR3 region has the DNA TGTGCCAGCAGTCTTGACAGGCTAGGCAATCAGCCCCAGCATTTT.

This clone was detected only once. The chain carries TRBV7-8 and TRBJ2-7; TRBD1 aligns across 11 bases. V was pared by 7 bases and J by 7 bases, with 9 bases of the junction left unmatched. CDR1 SGHVS and CDR2 FQNEAQ come from the germline V gene. CDR3 length: 14 residues. Written as DNA, the CDR3 is TGTGCCAGCACCCTCGGACAGGGGGCGTTTGAGCAGTACTTC. Residues: CASTLGQGAFEQYF.

CDR3 protein: CASSLGPGLRITDTEAFF. The CDR3 DNA reads as TGCGCCAGCAGCTTGGGCCCAGGGCTACGGATTACGGACACTGAAGCTTTCTTT. The rearrangement links TRBV5-1 to TRBJ1-1; possibly TRBD1 for D (5 bases). The CDR3 contains 18 residues. The germline V and J ends were trimmed by 0 bases and 3 bases, with 21 bases remaining between them. The germline V gene has CDR1 SGHRS and CDR2 YFSETQ.

V and J are TRBV18 and TRBJ1-2; the D is unclear. Germline V gene sequence: CDR1 KGHSH, CDR2 LQKENI. The CDR3 runs to 17 residues. V was clipped by 1 base and J by 7 bases, with 22 bases between them. CDR3 nucleotide sequence: TGTGCCAGCTCACCACAAGGGTCGGGAGGGCCTCTATCTGGCTACACCTTC. Translated, it gives CASSPQGSGGPLSGYTF.

This chain uses TRBV5-1 with TRBJ1-1, with 7 bases matching TRBD1. The CDR3 is made up of 15 amino acids. Unmatched junction bases numbered 3, after V lost 0 bases and J lost 1 base. Germline V lookup: CDR1 SGHRS, CDR2 YFSETQ. CDR3 protein: CASSLAGQRNTEAFF. The CDR3 DNA sequence: TGCGCCAGCAGCTTGGCGGGACAGAGGAACACTGAAGCTTTCTTT.

V usage is TRBV5-4 and J usage is TRBJ2-3; 11 bases are a match to TRBD2. The ends lost 3 bases at V and 10 bases at J; junction bases unmatched: 10. Per the germline V gene, CDR1 is SGHNT and CDR2 is YYREEE (reference sequence). This CDR3 comprises 15 residues. CDR3 loop: CASSSTSGNGWSQYF. The CDR3 coding sequence is TGTGCCAGCAGCTCGACTAGCGGGAACGGTTGGTCGCAGTATTTT.

The chain employs TRBV12-5 and TRBJ2-5, with 9 nucleotides matching TRBD1. Germline V gene lookup returns CDR1 LGHNT and CDR2 FRNRAP. The trim removed 0 bases at V and 5 bases at J, leaving 16 bases unmatched. The length of the CDR3 is 19 residues. Written as DNA, the CDR3 is TGTGCTAGTGGTTTGGTACTCAAAATGCGACAGGGGGAACGGGAGACCCAGTACTTC. Translated, it gives CASGLVLKMRQGERETQYF.

The genes are TRBV5-1 and TRBJ2-7, with 9 bases that match TRBD1. The germline CDR1 and CDR2 sequences are SGHRS and YFSETQ. The CDR3 length is 14 residues. Trimming removed 0 bases from V and 7 bases from J; junction bases left unmatched: 5. The DNA of the CDR3 is TGCGCCAGCAGCTTGGGGACAGGGGTGGGGGAGCAGTACTTC. This codes for CASSLGTGVGEQYF.

The rearrangement uses TRBV7-2 and TRBJ2-1, with a possible D match to TRBD2 (5 bases). Germline loops: CDR1 SGHTA, CDR2 FQGNSA. The ends were cut back, 3 bases at V and 8 bases at J, with 11 bases in the middle. The CDR3 loop spans 13 amino acids. CDR3 coding DNA: TGTGCCAGCAGCTTCGGACTCGGTTATGAGCAGTTCTTC. It codes for CASSFGLGYEQFF.

This rearrangement joins TRBV7-2 to TRBJ2-7; TRBD2 might be the D (6 bases). The CDR3 is 12 amino acids. From germline, CDR1 is SGHTA and CDR2 FQGNSA. With 6 bases removed from V and 2 bases from J, the gap between germline ends came to 8 bases. The CDR3 DNA reads as TGTGCCAGCAGAGCGGGTACCTACGAGCAGTACTTC. Translation: CASRAGTYEQYF.